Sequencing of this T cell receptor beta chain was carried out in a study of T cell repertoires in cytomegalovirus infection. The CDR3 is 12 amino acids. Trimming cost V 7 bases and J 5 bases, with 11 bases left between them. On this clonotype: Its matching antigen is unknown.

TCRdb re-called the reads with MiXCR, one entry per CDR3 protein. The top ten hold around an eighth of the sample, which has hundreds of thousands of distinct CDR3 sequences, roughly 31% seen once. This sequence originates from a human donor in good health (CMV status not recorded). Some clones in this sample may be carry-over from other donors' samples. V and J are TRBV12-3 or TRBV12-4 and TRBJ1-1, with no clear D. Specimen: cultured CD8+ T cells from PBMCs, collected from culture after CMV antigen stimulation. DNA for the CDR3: TGTGCCAGCATCGACGTCGGTACTGAAGCTTTCTTT. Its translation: CASIDVGTEAFF.